This TCR beta chain originates from a study of CD8 T cells in ankylosing spondylitis. Broader study findings: Disease-linked clones reportedly concentrated significantly in matched ankylosing spondylitis synovial fluid.

This clonotype turned up a few times. Its antigen is undetermined. TCRdb itself ran the 5' RACE reads through MiXCR, one entry per CDR3 protein. This sample has 300,000 to 400,000 distinct CDR3 sequences, with roughly 14% found just once. This CDR3 spans 14 amino acids. Germline V gene lookup returns CDR1 SGHRS and CDR2 YFSETQ. Trimming took 3 bases from V and 5 from J, leaving 12 bases between them. This chain connects TRBV5-1 to TRBJ2-1; D uncertain. The sample was blood, either unsorted or a sorted T cell fraction (not recorded which). This clonotype was obtained from a male donor with ankylosing spondylitis or in good health (not recorded which). The CDR3 region is CASSYRPRDNEQFF. The CDR3 bases are TGCGCCAGCAGCTACCGACCAAGGGACAATGAGCAGTTCTTC.